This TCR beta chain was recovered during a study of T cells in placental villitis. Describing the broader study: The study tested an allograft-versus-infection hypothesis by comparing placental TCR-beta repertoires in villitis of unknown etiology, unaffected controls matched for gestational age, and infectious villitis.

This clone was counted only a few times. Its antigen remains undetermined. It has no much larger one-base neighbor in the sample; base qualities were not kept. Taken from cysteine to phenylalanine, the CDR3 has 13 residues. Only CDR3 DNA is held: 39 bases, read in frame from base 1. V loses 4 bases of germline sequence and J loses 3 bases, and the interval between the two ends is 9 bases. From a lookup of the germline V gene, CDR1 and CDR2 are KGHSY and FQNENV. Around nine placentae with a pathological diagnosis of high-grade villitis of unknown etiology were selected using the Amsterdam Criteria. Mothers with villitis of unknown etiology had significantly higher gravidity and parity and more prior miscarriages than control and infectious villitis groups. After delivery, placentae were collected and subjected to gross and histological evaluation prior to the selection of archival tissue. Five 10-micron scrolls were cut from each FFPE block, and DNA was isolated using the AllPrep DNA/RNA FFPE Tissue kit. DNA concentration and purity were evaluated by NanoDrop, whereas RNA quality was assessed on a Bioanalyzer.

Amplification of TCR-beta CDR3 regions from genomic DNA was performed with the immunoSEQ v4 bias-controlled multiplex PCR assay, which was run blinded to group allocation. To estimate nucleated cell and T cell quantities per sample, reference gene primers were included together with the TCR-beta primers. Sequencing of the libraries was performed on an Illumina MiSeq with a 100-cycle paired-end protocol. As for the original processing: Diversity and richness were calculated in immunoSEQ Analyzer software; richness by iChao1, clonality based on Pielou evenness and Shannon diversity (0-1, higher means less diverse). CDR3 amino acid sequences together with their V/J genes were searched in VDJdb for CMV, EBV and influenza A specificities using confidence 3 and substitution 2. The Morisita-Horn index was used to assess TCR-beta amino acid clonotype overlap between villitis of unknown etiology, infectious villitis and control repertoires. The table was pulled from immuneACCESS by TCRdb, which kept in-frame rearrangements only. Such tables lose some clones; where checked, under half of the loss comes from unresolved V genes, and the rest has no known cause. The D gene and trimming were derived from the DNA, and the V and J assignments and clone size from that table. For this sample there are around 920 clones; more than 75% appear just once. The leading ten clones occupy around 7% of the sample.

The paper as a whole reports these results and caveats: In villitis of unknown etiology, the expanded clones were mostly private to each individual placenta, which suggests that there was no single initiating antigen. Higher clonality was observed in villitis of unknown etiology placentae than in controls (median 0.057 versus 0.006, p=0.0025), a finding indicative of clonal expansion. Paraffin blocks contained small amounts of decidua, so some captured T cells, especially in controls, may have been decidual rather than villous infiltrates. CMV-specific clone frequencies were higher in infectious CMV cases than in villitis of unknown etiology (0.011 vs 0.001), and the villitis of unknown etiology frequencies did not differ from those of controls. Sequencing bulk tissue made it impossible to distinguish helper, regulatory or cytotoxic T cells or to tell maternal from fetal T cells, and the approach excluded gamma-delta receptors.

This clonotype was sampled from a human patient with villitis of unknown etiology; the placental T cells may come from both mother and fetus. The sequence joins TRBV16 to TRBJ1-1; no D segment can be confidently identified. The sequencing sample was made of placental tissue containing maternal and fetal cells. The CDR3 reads CASSPTIYTEAFF. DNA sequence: TGTGCCAGCAGCCCGACTATTTACACTGAAGCTTTCTTT.